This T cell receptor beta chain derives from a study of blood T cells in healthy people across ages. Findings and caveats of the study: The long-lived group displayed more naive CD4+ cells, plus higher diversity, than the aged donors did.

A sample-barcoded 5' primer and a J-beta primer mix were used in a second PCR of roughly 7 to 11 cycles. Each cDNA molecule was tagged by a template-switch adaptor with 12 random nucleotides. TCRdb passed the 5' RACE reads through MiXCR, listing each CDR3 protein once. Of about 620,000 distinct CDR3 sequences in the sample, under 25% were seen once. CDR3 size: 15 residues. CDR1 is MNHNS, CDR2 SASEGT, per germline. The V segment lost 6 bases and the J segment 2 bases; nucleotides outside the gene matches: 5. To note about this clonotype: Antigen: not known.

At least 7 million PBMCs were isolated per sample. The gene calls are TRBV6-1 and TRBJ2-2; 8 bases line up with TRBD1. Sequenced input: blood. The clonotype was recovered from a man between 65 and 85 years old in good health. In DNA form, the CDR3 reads TGTGCCAGCAGCCGGACAGGGTTAAACACCGGGGAGCTGTTTTTT. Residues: CASSRTGLNTGELFF.